The clone carrying this TCR beta chain was observed at least ten times. Antigen: not known. TCRdb recomputed calls from the 5' RACE reads with MiXCR, one row per CDR3 protein. The table lists approximately 410,000 distinct CDR3 sequences, 15% to 20% of them singletons, with 9.5% to 15% in the top ten. The data stem from a study of identical twins. Overall study findings and caveats: It was out-of-frame TCR alpha sharing in monozygotic twins that models underestimated. Fewer insertions characterized abundant cord blood beta clonotypes, whereas memory repertoires showed none.

This sequence originates from a man over 45 in good health. Sequences were obtained from naive T cells sorted from blood.

DNA of the CDR3: TGTGCCAGCAGTTTATCGACTAGCCCCGGGGAGCTGTTTTTT. It yields the protein CASSLSTSPGELFF. This rearrangement joins TRBV27 to TRBJ2-2; 7 bases map to TRBD2. The germline V gene has CDR1 MNHEY and CDR2 SMNVEV (reference sequence). The length of the CDR3 is 14 residues. V lost 0 bases, J lost 6 bases, and 1 base stayed unmatched.